Sequencing of this T cell receptor beta chain was carried out in a study of CD8 T cells in Susac syndrome. The CDR3 runs 12 residues. The ends were cut back, 4 bases at V and 5 bases at J, with 9 bases in the middle. Germline assignment: CDR1 LGHNA and CDR2 YNFKEQ. Random-hexamer reverse transcription was applied to about 0.45 to 1 ug RNA. TCRdb re-called the immunoSEQ multiplex PCR reads with MiXCR, one entry per CDR3 protein. The sample shows fewer than 250,000 distinct CDR3 sequences, under 95% of them seen only once. The chain recombines TRBV4-2 with TRBJ2-7; D may be TRBD1 (5 bases). This TCR was sampled from a human donor in good health. The sequenced material came from CD4+ T cells from PBMCs. CDR3 in DNA: TGTGCCAGCAGCCCTCAGGGTCACGAGCAGTACTTC. Protein: CASSPQGHEQYF.